This TCR beta chain was sequenced in a study of T cell responses to AZD1222 COVID-19 vaccine (dated by TCRdb to the early 2020s). Background on the whole study: A total of roughly 240 trial participants underwent TCR sequencing, of whom 200 to 220 received two doses of AZD1222 and 26 received two doses of the MenACWY control vaccine. Enrollment into the trials was organized by age into subgroups of 18-55, 56-69 and 70-plus years, and those subgroups contained around 150, 28 and 57 TCR-sequenced participants, respectively. Summary of the overall study and its limitations: A significant rise in spike-specific TCR breadth and depth was observed after two AZD1222 doses relative to day 0 and relative to MenACWY recipients. Conclusions about previously exposed vaccinees are limited because only six or seven AZD1222 recipients were SARS-CoV-2 seropositive at baseline. Reportedly, almost half of the unique spike-specific TCRs recognized epitopes lying outside the regions that are mutated in the B.1.351 and B.1.1.7 variants. No day 14 peak-response samples were available, so repertoires were characterized only after the peak T cell response. Participants were mostly white British, with more females than males. The authors suggested clonal diversity may have been underestimated. In the small 56-69-year group, the increase in depth fell short of significance, most likely because of low power. The vaccine-associated CD4 TCRs covered the entire spike protein, and the dominant responses fell in regions 160-218 and 743-854.

The CDR3 regions of human TCRbeta chains were subjected to immunosequencing. In the authors' own workflow: Repertoire TCRs were matched against a reference library of SARS-CoV-2-specific TCRs generated with the MIRA antigen-specificity platform. Breadth was defined as the fraction of unique TCRs that were SARS-CoV-2-associated. Depth was defined as the fraction of total T cells that were SARS-CoV-2-associated. Using the MIRA data, each spike-specific TCR was assigned both to the spike region to which the TCR was reactive and to a CD4 or CD8 class. Log10-transformed breadth and depth values were compared by one-way ANOVA with Sidak's multiple comparisons tests. TCRdb obtained this table from immuneACCESS and retained in-frame rearrangements with V and J assigned. These tables miss some clones; where compared with another copy, unresolved V genes account for less than half of the shortfall, and the remainder is unexplained. V, J and clone size were drawn from that table, and D and trimming were deduced from the DNA. Here the sample has under 150,000 clones; almost 95% occur a single time. The top ten hold about 3.7% of the sample.

Of note for this clone: What this receptor recognizes is not known. Per-nucleotide qualities are absent, and no much larger clonotype sits a single base away.

The time point label on this specimen signifies: about 28 days (+/-7) after the second vaccine dose. AZD1222 recipients whose second dose came at about 4 weeks and those whose second dose came at about 12 weeks were combined into one group, since spike-specific TCR depth and breadth did not differ between the two schedules. Samples from vaccinated people were obtained from the UK trials COV001 and COV002, which included a single-blind randomized controlled phase 2/3 trial of AZD1222 (ChAdOx1 nCoV-19) in healthy adults. For TCRbeta chain sequencing, PBMC samples were collected from trial participants at day 0 and at day 28 after the second dose. At the junction V is shortened by 6 bases and J by 1 base; bases outside the gene matches: 7. From a lookup of the germline V gene, CDR1 and CDR2 are MDHEN and SYDVKM. Counted from cysteine to phenylalanine, this CDR3 has 16 amino acids. The entry retains the CDR3 DNA only, 48 bases that are in frame from base 1.

The receptor was isolated from an adult who received the AZD1222 COVID-19 vaccine. The rearrangement combines TRBV28 with TRBJ2-3; 10 bases in the junction line up with TRBD1. The specimen was peripheral blood, collected 28 days after the second AZD1222 dose. Here the CDR3 is given as CASSWRTGGGTDTQYF. The DNA sequence is TGTGCCAGCAGCTGGCGGACAGGGGGTGGCACAGATACGCAGTATTTT.